The 10 T cell receptor beta chains in this list originate from one sample, sequenced in a study of HIV-infected patients and healthy controls. The repertoire came from unfractionated whole blood and reflected all unsorted peripheral T cells. cDNA was made from roughly 500 ng RNA using alpha and beta constant primers. Using multiplexing indices, alpha and beta chain libraries were generated apart by chain-specific third strand synthesis. From the 5' RACE reads, TCRdb called clonotypes with MiXCR, one entry per CDR3 protein. The sample includes about 15,000 distinct CDR3 sequences, around 6.7% of them seen just once. Material for sequencing was blood. These receptors all come from an adult in good health.

The rearrangement joins TRBV30 to TRBJ2-5; 11 bases line up with TRBD1. CDR3 size: 15 residues. The V gene's germline CDR1 is GTSNPN and CDR2 SVGIG (reference sequence). The J segment lost 5 bases and the V segment lost 2 bases, leaving 7 bases of the junction unmatched. CDR3 coding DNA: TGTGCCTGGAGTCCGGACAGGGGGCTGCGGGAGACCCAGTACTTC. Translating gives CAWSPDRGLRETQYF.

On this clonotype: A much larger clonotype is one base distant, so this may be a read error. The genes are TRBV7-9 and TRBJ2-3; tentatively, D is TRBD1 or TRBD2 (5 bases each). CDR3 length: 15 residues. Germline V gene lookup returns CDR1 SEHNR and CDR2 FQNEAQ (reference sequence). The CDR3 is CARSLRDGGTDTQYF. The CDR3 nucleotides are TGTGCCAGAAGCTTAAGGGACGGAGGCACAGATACGCAGTATTTT.

This sequence joins TRBV9 and TRBJ1-5; D call uncertain. V shed 0 bases and J shed 1 base, with 8 bases lying between them. The germline V gene has CDR1 SGDLS and CDR2 YYNGEE. This CDR3 spans 15 amino acids. CDR3 region: CASSVGITSNQPQHF. The CDR3 coding sequence is TGTGCCAGCAGCGTAGGGATAACGAGCAATCAGCCCCAGCATTTT.

Many counts were recorded for this clonotype. The V and J genes are TRBV15 and TRBJ2-5, with D uncertain. The CDR3 covers 15 residues. The V and J ends lost 2 bases and 0 bases respectively, with 10 bases between them. Germline lookup yields CDR1 LNHNV and CDR2 YYDKDF (reference sequence). CDR3 in amino acids: CATSRQPTYQETQYF. CDR3 in DNA: TGTGCCACCAGCAGACAACCGACGTACCAAGAGACCCAGTACTTC. Drawing the rest from reference TRBV15 and TRBJ2-5, the complete variable domain is DAMVIQNPRYQVTQFGKPVTLSCSQTLNHNVMYWYQQKSSQAPKLLFHYYDKDFNNEADTPDNFQSRRPNTSFCFLDIRSPGLGDTAMYLCATSRQPTYQETQYFGPGTRLLVL.

Ten or more counts support this clonotype. J is TRBJ1-2 and V is TRBV29-1, with TRBD1 identical over 8 bases. After removal of 7 bases from V and 0 bases from J, the junction contained 4 bases not matched to a gene. The CDR3 runs to 13 residues. Germline-derived CDR1 and CDR2 are SQVTM and ANQGSEA. CDR3: CSAGQGTNYGYTF. Written as DNA, the CDR3 is TGCAGCGCCGGACAGGGAACTAACTATGGCTACACCTTC.

About this clonotype itself: A much more abundant neighbour one base away suggests this may be a read error. The chain has TRBV19 and TRBJ2-7, with D maybe TRBD2 (6 bases). Trimming cost V 6 bases and J 2 bases, with 17 bases left between them. Germline V gene sequence: CDR1 LNHDA, CDR2 SQIVND (reference sequence). This CDR3 spans 15 amino acids. CDR3 sequence reads: CASSVIAAGPYEQYF. CDR3 in DNA: TGTGCCAGTAGCGTCATAGCGGCAGGACCCTACGAGCAGTACTTC.

This clonotype has ten or more counts. The genes are TRBV7-8 and TRBJ2-1; 9 nucleotides agree with TRBD2. The ends lost 7 bases at V and 7 bases at J; junction bases unmatched: 14. The CDR3 runs 16 residues. Germline CDR1 and CDR2: SGHVS and FQNEAQ. CDR3 amino acids: CASTHRGLAGNNEQFF. CDR3 nucleotide sequence: TGTGCCAGCACCCACAGAGGTCTAGCGGGAAATAATGAGCAGTTCTTC.

This clonotype was counted at least ten times. The chain joins TRBV5-1 to TRBJ2-7; no clear D gene. There are 13 residues in the CDR3. The V gene's germline CDR1 is SGHRS and CDR2 YFSETQ. V was trimmed by 4 bases and J by 0 bases, leaving 8 bases between them. The CDR3 coding sequence is TGCGCCAGCAGCCGGCTACCCTCCTACGAGCAGTACTTC. Translation gives CASSRLPSYEQYF.

This clonotype was recorded at least ten times. The CDR3 protein is CASSFQGGGYEQYF. The CDR3 DNA is TGTGCCAGCAGTTTTCAGGGGGGGGGCTACGAGCAGTACTTC. This rearrangement joins TRBV12-3 or TRBV12-4 to TRBJ2-7; D tentatively fits TRBD1 or TRBD2 (7 bases each). The CDR3 consists of 14 residues. Trimming removed 3 bases from V and 3 bases from J, with 12 bases in between.

Ten or more counts support this clonotype. The chain is built from TRBV6-1 and TRBJ2-7, with D possibly matching TRBD1 (5 bases). CDR1 is MNHNS and CDR2 is SASEGT in the germline V gene. The CDR3 runs 14 residues. Trimming left V 7 bases short and J 2 bases short, with 15 bases between. The CDR3 sequence is CASKRPGPPYEQYF. The CDR3 DNA reads TGTGCCAGCAAACGTCCAGGGCCCCCCTACGAGCAGTACTTC.